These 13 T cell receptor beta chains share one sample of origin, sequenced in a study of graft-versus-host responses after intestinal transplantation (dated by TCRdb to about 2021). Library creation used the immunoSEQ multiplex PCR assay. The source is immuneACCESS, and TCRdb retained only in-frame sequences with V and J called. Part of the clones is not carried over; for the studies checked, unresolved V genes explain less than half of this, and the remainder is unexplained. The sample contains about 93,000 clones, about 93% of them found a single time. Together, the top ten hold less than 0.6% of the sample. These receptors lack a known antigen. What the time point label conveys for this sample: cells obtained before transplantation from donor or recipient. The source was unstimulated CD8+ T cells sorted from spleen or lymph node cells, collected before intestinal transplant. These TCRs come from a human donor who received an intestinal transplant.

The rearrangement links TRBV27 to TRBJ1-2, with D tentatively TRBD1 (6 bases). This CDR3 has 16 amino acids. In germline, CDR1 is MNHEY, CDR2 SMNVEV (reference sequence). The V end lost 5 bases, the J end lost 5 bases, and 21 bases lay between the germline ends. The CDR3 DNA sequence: TGTGCCAGCAGTCCCGAGGGGGGGGCACGGGGATATGGCTACACCTTC. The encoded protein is CASSPEGGARGYGYTF.

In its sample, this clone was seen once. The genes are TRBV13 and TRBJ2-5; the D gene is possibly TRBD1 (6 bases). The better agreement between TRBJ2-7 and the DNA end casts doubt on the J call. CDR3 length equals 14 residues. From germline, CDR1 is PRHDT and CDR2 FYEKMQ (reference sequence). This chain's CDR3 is CASSLGHHSYEQYF. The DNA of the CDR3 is TGTGCCAGCAGCTTGGGACACCACTCCTACGAGCAGTACTTC.

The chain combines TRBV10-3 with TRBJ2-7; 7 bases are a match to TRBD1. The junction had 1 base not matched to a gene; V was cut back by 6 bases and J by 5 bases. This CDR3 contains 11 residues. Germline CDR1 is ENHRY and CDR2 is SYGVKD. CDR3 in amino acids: CAISTGDEQYF. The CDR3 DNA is TGTGCCATCAGCACAGGGGACGAGCAGTACTTC.

CDR3 in amino acids: CASSLKSDRAMNTEAFF. DNA for the CDR3: TGTGCCAGCAGTTTAAAATCGGACAGGGCCATGAACACTGAAGCTTTCTTT. The chain has TRBV28 and TRBJ1-1; 8 bases fit TRBD1. V lost 2 bases, J lost 0 bases, and 8 bases stayed unmatched. Germline V gene sequence: CDR1 MDHEN, CDR2 SYDVKM. The CDR3 runs 17 residues. The entire variable domain, with the rest obtained from reference TRBV28 and TRBJ1-1, is as follows: DVKVTQSSRYLVKRTGEKVFLECVQDMDHENMFWYRQDPGLGLRLIYFSYDVKMKEKGDIPEGYSVSREKKERFSLILESASTNQTSMYLCASSLKSDRAMNTEAFFGQGTRLTVV.

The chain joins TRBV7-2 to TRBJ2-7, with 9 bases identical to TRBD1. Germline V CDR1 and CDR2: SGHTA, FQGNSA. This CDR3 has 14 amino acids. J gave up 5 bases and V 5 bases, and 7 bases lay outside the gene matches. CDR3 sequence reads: CASSPPGQGHEQYF. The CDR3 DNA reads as TGTGCCAGCAGCCCTCCGGGACAGGGCCACGAGCAGTACTTC.

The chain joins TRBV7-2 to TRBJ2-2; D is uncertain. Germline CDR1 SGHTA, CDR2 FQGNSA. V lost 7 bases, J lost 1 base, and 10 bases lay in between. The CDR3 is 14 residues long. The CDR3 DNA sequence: TGTGCCAGCACCCTAGGAGTGAACACCGGGGAGCTGTTTTTT. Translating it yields CASTLGVNTGELFF.

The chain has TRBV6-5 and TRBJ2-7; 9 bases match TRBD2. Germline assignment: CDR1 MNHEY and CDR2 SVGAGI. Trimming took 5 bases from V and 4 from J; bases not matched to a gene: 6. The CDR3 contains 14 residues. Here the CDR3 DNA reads TGTGCCAGCAGTCGGGCGGGGGGGCAGTACGAGCAGTACTTC. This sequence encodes CASSRAGGQYEQYF.

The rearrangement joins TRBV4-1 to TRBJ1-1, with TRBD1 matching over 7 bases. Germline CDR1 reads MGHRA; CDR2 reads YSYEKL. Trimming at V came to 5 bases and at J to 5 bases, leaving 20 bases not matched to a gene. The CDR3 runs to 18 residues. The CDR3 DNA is TGCGCCAGCAGCTTCCGGGACAGCGCAACCTACCTCTTTACTGAAGCTTTCTTT. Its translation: CASSFRDSATYLFTEAFF.

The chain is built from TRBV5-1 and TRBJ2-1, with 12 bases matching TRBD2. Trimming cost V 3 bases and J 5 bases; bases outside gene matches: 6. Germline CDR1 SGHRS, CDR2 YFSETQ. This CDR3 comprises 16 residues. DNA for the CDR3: TGCGCCAGCAGCTGGACGACTAGCGGGAGTGACAATGAGCAGTTCTTC. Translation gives CASSWTTSGSDNEQFF.

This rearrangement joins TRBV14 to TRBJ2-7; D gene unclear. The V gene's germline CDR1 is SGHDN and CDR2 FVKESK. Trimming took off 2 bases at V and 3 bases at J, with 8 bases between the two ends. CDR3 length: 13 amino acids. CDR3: CASSQPTNYEQYF. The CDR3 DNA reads TGTGCCAGCAGCCAACCTACTAACTACGAGCAGTACTTC.

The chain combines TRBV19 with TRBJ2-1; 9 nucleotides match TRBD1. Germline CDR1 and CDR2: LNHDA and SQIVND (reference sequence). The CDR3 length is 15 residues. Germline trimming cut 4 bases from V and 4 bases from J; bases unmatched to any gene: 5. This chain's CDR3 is CASSTGTGHYNEQFF. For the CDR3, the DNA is TGTGCCAGTAGTACCGGGACAGGGCATTACAATGAGCAGTTCTTC.

CDR3 sequence reads: CASAGVYNEQFF. In DNA form, the CDR3 reads TGTGCCAGCGCGGGGGTCTACAATGAGCAGTTCTTC. The gene calls are TRBV27 and TRBJ2-1, with 7 bases identical to TRBD2. With V trimmed by 8 bases and J by 3 bases, 1 base remained unmatched. Looked up from germline, CDR1 is MNHEY and CDR2 is SMNVEV (reference sequence). This CDR3 contains 12 residues.

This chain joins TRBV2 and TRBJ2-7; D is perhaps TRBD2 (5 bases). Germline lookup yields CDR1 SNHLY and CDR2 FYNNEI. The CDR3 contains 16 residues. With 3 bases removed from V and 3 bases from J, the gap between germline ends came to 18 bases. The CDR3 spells CASSDDQSGYIYEQYF. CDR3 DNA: TGTGCCAGCAGTGATGACCAAAGCGGATACATCTACGAGCAGTACTTC.